Each of the 7 T cell receptor beta chains below was sequenced from the same sample in a study of tumor-infiltrating lymphocytes in oesophageal squamous cell carcinoma. Via MiXCR, TCRdb re-called the PCR reads, giving one row per CDR3 protein. The table lists approximately 19,000 distinct CDR3 sequences, 40% to 55% of them singletons. Sequenced input: esophageal tumor tissue. These receptors all come from a male donor with esophageal squamous cell carcinoma.

This clonotype came up once. An end of the junction differs from the germline gene, which may be a read error. CDR3 region: CASSELAGNTGELYF. The CDR3 DNA reads as TGTGCCAGCAGTGAACTAGCGGGGAACACCGGGGAGCTGTACTTC. V gene TRBV6-5 combines with J gene TRBJ2-3, with 10 positions matching TRBD2. The CDR3 totals 15 residues. Germline V gene sequence: CDR1 MNHEY, CDR2 SVGAGI.

Remarks on this clonotype: The CDR3 end shows no conserved phenylalanine or tryptophan, and so a read error is likely. The DNA is omitted, as the CDR3 cannot be located on it reliably, and the CDR3 follows TCRdb's listing. The genes are TRBV28 and TRBJ2-7; the D call in the table, TRBD2, was not verified against the DNA. Germline assignment: CDR1 MDHEN and CDR2 SYDVKM. The CDR3 has 16 residues if both end residues are counted. The CDR3 reads CASSLGGGSYGYTFGS.

The chain couples TRBV11-3 to TRBJ2-5; tentative D call: TRBD1 (7 bases). The J call may be incorrect, as the DNA end agrees better with TRBJ2-1. Germline lookup yields CDR1 SGHNT and CDR2 YENEEA. This CDR3 contains 16 residues. CDR3 residues: CASSLDQGGLNNEQFF. The CDR3, as DNA: TGTGCCAGCAGCTTAGATCAGGGGGGTTTGAACAATGAGCAGTTCTTC.

This clonotype is a singleton in its sample. The chain recombines TRBV24-1 with TRBJ2-1; 9 nucleotides match TRBD1. This CDR3 has 15 residues. V shed 4 bases, J shed 4 bases, and the junction held 4 bases outside the gene matches. The germline V gene encodes CDR1 KGHDR and CDR2 SFDVKD. This CDR3 is CATSEQTGGYNEQFF. The CDR3 coding sequence is TGTGCCACCAGTGAACAGACAGGGGGGTACAATGAGCAGTTCTTC.

The chain uses TRBV12-3 or TRBV12-4 and TRBJ2-6; D unresolved. This CDR3 is built from 16 residues. V lost 3 bases, J lost 3 bases, and 12 bases lay in between. The CDR3 coding sequence is TGTGCCAGCAGTTTGGGAAATTTATTTGGGGCCAACGTCCTGACTTTC. Translated: CASSLGNLFGANVLTF.

As concerns this clonotype: It is unclear where the CDR3 begins or ends on the DNA, so no DNA is shown, and the CDR3 is as TCRdb lists it. The V and J genes are TRBV7-2 and TRBJ2-6; TRBD2, the D gene given by the table, was not confirmed from the DNA. CDR1 and CDR2 (germline): SGHTA, FQGNSA. A total of 19 residues make up the CDR3, ends included. The CDR3 protein is CASSFDSPSALVIRAVLRF.

V is TRBV7-9 and J is TRBJ1-5; no firm D call. This CDR3 is built from 13 residues. Per germline, CDR1 SEHNR and CDR2 FQNEAQ (reference sequence). Trimming removed 8 bases at V and 1 base at J, with 9 bases between. The CDR3 spells CASSEMSNQPQHF. CDR3 nucleotide sequence: TGTGCCAGCTCGGAGATGAGCAATCAGCCCCAGCATTTT. Filled out from reference TRBV7-9 and TRBJ1-5, the complete variable domain reads DTGVSQNPRHKITKRGQNVTFRCDPISEHNRLYWYRQTLGQGPEFLTYFQNEAQLEKSRLLSDRFSAERPKGSFSTLEIQRTEQGDSAMYLCASSEMSNQPQHFGDGTRLSIL.